These T cell receptor beta chains were read from a single sample in a study of PD-1 blockade in classical Hodgkin lymphoma. Produced via immunoSEQ multiplex PCR; TCRdb's table is partial and in-frame only. The sample comprises 4,000 to 6,000 clones, around 66% of which are singletons, and 61% rests with the top ten. The starting material was peripheral blood mononuclear cells (PBMCs), obtained before the second cycle of nivolumab. These receptors came from a human donor with classical Hodgkin lymphoma. Each CDR3 is given with its conserved first and last residue. Fields, in order: J gene, V gene, CDR3 protein.

TRBJ2-3,TRBV6-1,CASSEPRVTDTQYF
TRBJ1-6,TRBV4-2,CASSSPGQFNSPLHF
TRBJ2-1,TRBV5-1,CASSFFTSGGVDEQFF
TRBJ2-5,TRBV9,CASSATSGRTETQYF
TRBJ1-2,TRBV28,CASQDRGYGYTF
TRBJ2-1,TRBV19,CASSPWTSGTYNEQFF
TRBJ2-3,TRBV7-3,CASRLTSGGTDTQYF
TRBJ1-1,TRBV5-1,CASSLMTANTEAFF
TRBJ1-1,TRBV7-3,CASSLPGITEAFF
TRBJ2-7,TRBV27,CASASGASYEQYF
TRBJ2-5,TRBV9,CASSHSPQGGSLGETQYF
TRBJ2-7,TRBV11-3,CASSQGTSGESEQYF
TRBJ1-1,TRBV2,CASRQTRDNNEAFF
TRBJ2-1,TRBV23-1,CASTKKDGGSYNEQFF
TRBJ2-6,TRBV4-1,CASSQDWAGDELDSGANVLTF
TRBJ2-7,TRBV21-1,CASSVRGTGTSFEQYF
TRBJ1-2,TRBV18,CASSPEKGGAYGYTF
TRBJ2-1,TRBV19,CASSPRTVYNEQFF
TRBJ1-2,TRBV27,CASSLTGSNYGYTF
TRBJ2-1,TRBV27,CASNPGGGEQFF
TRBJ2-7,TRBV28,CASSLTTGFGYEQYF
TRBJ1-2,TRBV4-3,CASSPGWDYGYTF
TRBJ2-1,TRBV18,CASSPMTGEGQFF
TRBJ2-1,TRBV4-2,CASSQAGGGSEQFF
TRBJ2-1,TRBV29-1,CSVEDLLASGYNEQFF
TRBJ2-2,TRBV19,CASRGAGGISGELFF
TRBJ2-1,TRBV9,CASSPGTGVSNEQFF
TRBJ1-1,TRBV28,CASSRIGGLRDTEAFF
TRBJ2-1,TRBV9,CASSEWGTGRLYNEQFF
TRBJ2-1,TRBV7-9,CASSSQDNEQFF
TRBJ1-2,TRBV11-3,CASSPRQGATNYGYTF
TRBJ1-1,TRBV15,CATSRETGRWDTEAFF
TRBJ2-3,TRBV5-1,CASSLVGRADSTDTQYF
TRBJ1-2,TRBV6-5,CASRGTAESGYTF
TRBJ1-1,TRBV7-2,CASSSRAGMNTEAFF
TRBJ2-5,TRBV19,CATKPGDQETQYF
TRBJ2-7,TRBV5-1,CASSLSQGTLYEQYF
TRBJ1-4,TRBV25-1,CASSEGTDFNEKLFF
TRBJ2-1,TRBV27,CASSLSNREQFF
TRBJ2-7,TRBV27,CASSYGPNYEQYF
TRBJ2-3,TRBV2,CASPAGAGLRDTQYF
TRBJ2-7,TRBV6-1,CASRLLQGPYEQYF
TRBJ1-2,TRBV6-6,CASSYSVVYGYTF
TRBJ2-1,TRBV5-1,CASSLGQGAFYEQFF
TRBJ1-1,TRBV19,CASSIQSRYTEAFF
TRBJ2-2,TRBV2,CASRLESTKELFF
TRBJ2-1,TRBV19,CASGQGRRGPSYNEQFF
TRBJ1-2,TRBV28,CASSLGGQGNYYGYTF
TRBJ2-7,TRBV7-6,CASSSSGGEQYF
TRBJ1-3,TRBV9,CASSVADSRNTIYF
TRBJ1-2,TRBV7-2,CASSLGSSYGYTF
TRBJ2-1,TRBV19,CASSLSSGSLNEQFF
TRBJ1-1,TRBV6-6,CASSSLQGLDTEAFF
TRBJ2-3,TRBV6-4,CAISAVTGYSTDTQYF
TRBJ1-4,TRBV28,CASARVGADVMFF
TRBJ2-5,TRBV11-2,CASSLGTSSGTQYF
TRBJ2-1,TRBV9,CASSVGGQNNEQFF